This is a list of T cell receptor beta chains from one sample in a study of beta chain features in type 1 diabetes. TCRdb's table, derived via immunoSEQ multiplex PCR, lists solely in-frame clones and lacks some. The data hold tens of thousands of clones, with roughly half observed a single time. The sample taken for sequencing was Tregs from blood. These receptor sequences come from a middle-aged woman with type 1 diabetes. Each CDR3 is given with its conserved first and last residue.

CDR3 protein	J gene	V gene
CASSLRATNEKLFF	TRBJ1-4	TRBV7-2
CASSQRLAVLEQYF	TRBJ2-7	TRBV14
CASSLSGNTEAFF	TRBJ1-1	TRBV7-9
CASSPGPPGVNTEAFF	TRBJ1-1	TRBV19
CASSLEQSAGNTIYF	TRBJ1-3	TRBV28
CASSVEDFSGNTIYF	TRBJ1-3	TRBV9
CASSSSDRGGPGELFF	TRBJ2-2	TRBV6-5
CASSPLGTGGGYTF	TRBJ1-2	TRBV10-2
CASSVALTQYF	TRBJ2-5	TRBV7-2
CASSFHGGTTTDGYTF	TRBJ1-2	TRBV7-2
CASSFAGESHEQYF	TRBJ2-7	TRBV27
CASVLGQGGTQYF	TRBJ2-5	TRBV12-5
CASSVGDRGGVIQYF	TRBJ2-4	TRBV4-1
CASSKSRYLTGPNEKLFF	TRBJ1-4	TRBV27